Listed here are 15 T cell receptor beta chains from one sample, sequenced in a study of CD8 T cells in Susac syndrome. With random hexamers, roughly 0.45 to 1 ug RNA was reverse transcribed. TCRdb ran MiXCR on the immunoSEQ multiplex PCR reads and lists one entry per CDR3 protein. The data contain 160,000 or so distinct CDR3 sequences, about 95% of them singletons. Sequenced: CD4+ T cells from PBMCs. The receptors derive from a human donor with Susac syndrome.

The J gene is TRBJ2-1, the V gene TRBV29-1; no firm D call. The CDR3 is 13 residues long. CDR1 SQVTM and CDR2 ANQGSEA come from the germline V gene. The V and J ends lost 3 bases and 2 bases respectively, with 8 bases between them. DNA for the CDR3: TGCAGCGTTGATAGCCAACCCTACAATGAGCAGTTCTTC. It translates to CSVDSQPYNEQFF.

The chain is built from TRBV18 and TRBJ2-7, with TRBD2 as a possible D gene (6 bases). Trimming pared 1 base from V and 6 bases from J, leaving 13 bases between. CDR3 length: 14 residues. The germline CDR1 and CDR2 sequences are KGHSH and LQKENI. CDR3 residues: CASSPLLQGGEQYF. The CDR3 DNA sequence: TGTGCCAGCTCACCACTGCTCCAGGGAGGCGAGCAGTACTTC.

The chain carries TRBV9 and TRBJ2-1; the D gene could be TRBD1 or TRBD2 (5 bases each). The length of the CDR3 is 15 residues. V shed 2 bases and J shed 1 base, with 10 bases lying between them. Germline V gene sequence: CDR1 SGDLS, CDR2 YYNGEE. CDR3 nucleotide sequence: TGTGCCAGCAGCGTCGGGACCGTTTCCTACAATGAGCAGTTCTTC. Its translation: CASSVGTVSYNEQFF.

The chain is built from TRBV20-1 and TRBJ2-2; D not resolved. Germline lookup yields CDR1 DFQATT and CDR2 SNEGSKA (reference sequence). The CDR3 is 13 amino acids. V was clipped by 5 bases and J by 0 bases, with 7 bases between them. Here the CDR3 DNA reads TGCAGTGCTTACTTATCGAACACCGGGGAGCTGTTTTTT. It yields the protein CSAYLSNTGELFF.

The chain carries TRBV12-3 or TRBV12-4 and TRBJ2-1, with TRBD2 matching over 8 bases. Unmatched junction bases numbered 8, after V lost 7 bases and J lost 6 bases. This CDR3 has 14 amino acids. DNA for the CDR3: TGTGCCAGCAATCCGGGGGGGCCTGGCAATGAGCAGTTCTTC. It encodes CASNPGGPGNEQFF.

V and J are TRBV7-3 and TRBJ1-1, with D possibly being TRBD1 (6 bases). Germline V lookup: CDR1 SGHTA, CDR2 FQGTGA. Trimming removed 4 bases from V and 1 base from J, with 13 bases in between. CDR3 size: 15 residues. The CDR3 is CASSSGDRSNTEAFF. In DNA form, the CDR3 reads TGTGCCAGCAGCTCAGGAGACAGGTCGAACACTGAAGCTTTCTTT.

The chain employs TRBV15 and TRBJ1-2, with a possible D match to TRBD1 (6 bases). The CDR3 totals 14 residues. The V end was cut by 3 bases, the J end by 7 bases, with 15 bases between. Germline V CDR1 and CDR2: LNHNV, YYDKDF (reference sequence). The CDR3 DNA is TGTGCCACCAGCAGGAGGACAGAATCTTCTGGCTACACCTTC. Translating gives CATSRRTESSGYTF.

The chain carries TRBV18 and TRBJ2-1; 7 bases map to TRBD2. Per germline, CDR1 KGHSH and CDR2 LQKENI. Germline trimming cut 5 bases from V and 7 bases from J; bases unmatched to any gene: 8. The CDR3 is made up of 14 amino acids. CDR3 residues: CASSSNLAVNEQFF. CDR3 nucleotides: TGTGCCAGCTCATCCAATCTAGCGGTTAATGAGCAGTTCTTC.

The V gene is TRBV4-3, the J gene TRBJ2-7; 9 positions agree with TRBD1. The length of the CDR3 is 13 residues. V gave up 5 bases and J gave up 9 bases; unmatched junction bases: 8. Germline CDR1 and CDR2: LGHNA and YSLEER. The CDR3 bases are TGCGCCAGCAGCGCCGGGACAGGGTATGTGCAGTACTTC. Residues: CASSAGTGYVQYF.

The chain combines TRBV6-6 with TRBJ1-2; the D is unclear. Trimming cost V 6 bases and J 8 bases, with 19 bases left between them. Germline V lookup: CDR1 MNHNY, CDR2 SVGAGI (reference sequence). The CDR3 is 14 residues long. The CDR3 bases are TGTGCCAGCAGCCGCGGGTCGGCCCTGGCGGGCTACACCTTC. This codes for CASSRGSALAGYTF.

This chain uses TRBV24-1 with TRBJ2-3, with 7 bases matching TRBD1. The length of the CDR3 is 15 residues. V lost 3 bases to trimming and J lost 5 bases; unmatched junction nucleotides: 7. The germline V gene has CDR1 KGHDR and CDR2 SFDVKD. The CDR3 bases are TGTGCCACCAGTGATCCAACAGGGGCAGGAGATACGCAGTATTTT. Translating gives CATSDPTGAGDTQYF.

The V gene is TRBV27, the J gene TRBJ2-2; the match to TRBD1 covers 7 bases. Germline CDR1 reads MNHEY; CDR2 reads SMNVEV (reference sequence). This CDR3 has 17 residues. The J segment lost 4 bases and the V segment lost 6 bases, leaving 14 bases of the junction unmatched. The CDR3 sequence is CASSYNRGSSGTGELFF. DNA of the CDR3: TGTGCCAGCAGCTATAACAGGGGATCGTCTGGCACCGGGGAGCTGTTTTTT.

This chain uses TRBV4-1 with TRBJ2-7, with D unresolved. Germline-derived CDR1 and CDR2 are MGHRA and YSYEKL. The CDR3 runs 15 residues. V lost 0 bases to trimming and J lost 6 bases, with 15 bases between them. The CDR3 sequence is CASSQDSSTASEQYF. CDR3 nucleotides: TGCGCCAGCAGCCAAGATAGTTCGACCGCTAGCGAGCAGTACTTC.

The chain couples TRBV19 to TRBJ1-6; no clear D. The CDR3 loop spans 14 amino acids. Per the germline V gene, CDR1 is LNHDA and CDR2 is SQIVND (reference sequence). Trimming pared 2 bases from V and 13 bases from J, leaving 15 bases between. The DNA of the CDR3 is TGTGCCAGTAGTATACCAGCCCTCGGGTCGCCCCTCCACTTT. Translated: CASSIPALGSPLHF. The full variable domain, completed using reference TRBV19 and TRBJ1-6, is DGGITQSPKYLFRKEGQNVTLSCEQNLNHDAMYWYRQDPGQGLRLIYYSQIVNDFQKGDIAEGYSVSREKKESFPLTVTSAQKNPTAFYLCASSIPALGSPLHFGNGTRLTVT.

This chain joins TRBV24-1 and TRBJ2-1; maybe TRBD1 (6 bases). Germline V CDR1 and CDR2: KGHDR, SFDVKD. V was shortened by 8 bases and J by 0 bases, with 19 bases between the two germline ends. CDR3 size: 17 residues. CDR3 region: CATIKGWGPDSYNEQFF. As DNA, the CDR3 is TGTGCCACCATCAAGGGCTGGGGGCCTGACTCCTACAATGAGCAGTTCTTC.